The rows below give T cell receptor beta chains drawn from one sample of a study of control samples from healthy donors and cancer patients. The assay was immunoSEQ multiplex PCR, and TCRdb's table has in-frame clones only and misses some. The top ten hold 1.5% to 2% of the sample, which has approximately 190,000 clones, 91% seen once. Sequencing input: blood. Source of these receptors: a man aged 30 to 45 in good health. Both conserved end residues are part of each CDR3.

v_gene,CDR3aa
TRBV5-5,CASALGGTSGANVLTF
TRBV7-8,CASSTQQGAEAFF
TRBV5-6,CASSRAGGESVKKLFF
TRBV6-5,CATLWRDEQYF
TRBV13,CASSNRLAGAGSSYNEQFF
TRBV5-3,CARSFRRHSNQPQHF
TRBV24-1,CATSASQSRNTIYF
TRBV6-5,CASSYEGGSEQYF
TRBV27,CASSVQGRQPQHF
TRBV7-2,CASSLAGAQGEQYF
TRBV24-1,CATSDTGQGIGTDTQYF
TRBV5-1,CASSLASGTGATNYGYTF
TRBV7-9,CASSLGREGYTF
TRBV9,CASSGARQGTSPLHF
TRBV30,CAWKLQLASPLHF
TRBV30,CAWSSAIDTQYF
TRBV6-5,CASSSTRGRRLFF
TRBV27,CASSSGGQIYNEQFF
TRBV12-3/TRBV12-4,CASSRGQYYGYTF
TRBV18,CASSPPDRGRYTQYF
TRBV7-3,CASSQVAGGPTDTQYF
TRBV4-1,CASRKGVLHDTQYF
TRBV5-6,CASSGRDRTEAFF
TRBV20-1,CSASLDSHGPYSNQPQHF
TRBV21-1,CASSKRGKSSYNEQFF
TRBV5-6,CASSRVGGTAFF
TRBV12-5,CASGLSRGEQFF
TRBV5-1,CASSRQTGIEEKLFF
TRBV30,CAWSRGMPEAFF
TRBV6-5,CASRDRAHYGYTF
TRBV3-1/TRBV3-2,CASSQDRGGGDRGYEQYF
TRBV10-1,CASSDTRTGDSNQPQHF
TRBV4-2,CASSQDGGAYEQYF
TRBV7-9,CASSSNSHSNQPQHF
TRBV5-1,CASSLEGDGNTIYF
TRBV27,CASSFRGPPYEQYF
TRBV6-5,CASRLWGGELFF
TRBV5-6,CASSLYRGVGFGYTF
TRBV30,CAWSAGEGQPQHF
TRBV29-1,CSAGKEGTEAFF
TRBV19,CTSSPWDRGNTDTQYF
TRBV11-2,CASSLWTTGELITGELFF
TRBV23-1,CASSQVKIRAGPRSDF